The entry below gives a single T cell receptor beta chain sequence along with its context. Its cognate antigen is unknown. The CDR3 covers 15 residues. Germline values: CDR1 MNHNS, CDR2 SASEGT. V gave up 5 bases and J gave up 5 bases; unmatched junction bases: 11. The data stem from a study of regulatory T cells in long-lasting Graves disease. Study conclusions and caveats: Compared with new cases, persistent Graves' patients showed reduced TCR diversity.

HTBI primers from iRepertoire and Arm-PCR of CDR3 regions yielded the TCR beta libraries. Original data processing: Samples revealed 62 TRBV and roughly 15 TRBJ segments. TCRdb analysed the multiplex PCR reads with MiXCR anew, one entry per CDR3 protein. What appears here as the V and J calls and clone size reflects TCRdb's work, not the paper's. The sample includes 420,000 or so distinct CDR3 sequences, less than 25% of them seen just once. Indicated time point: persistent/refractory GD, antithyroid drugs over 5 years with positive TRAb. PBMCs were the source of the RNA used for TCR sequencing. The collection involved drawing roughly 9.1 milliliters of peripheral blood into EDTA tubes.

Here the sequenced sample was peripheral blood mononuclear cells (PBMCs), taken when the disease was refractory, from a patient treated with antithyroid drugs. The J gene is TRBJ2-5, the V gene TRBV6-1; 7 positions match TRBD2. This sequence originates from a female donor with Graves disease. The CDR3 sequence is CASSTNGGGGETQYF. CDR3 DNA sequence: TGTGCCAGCAGTACGAATGGGGGGGGGGGGGAGACCCAGTACTTC.